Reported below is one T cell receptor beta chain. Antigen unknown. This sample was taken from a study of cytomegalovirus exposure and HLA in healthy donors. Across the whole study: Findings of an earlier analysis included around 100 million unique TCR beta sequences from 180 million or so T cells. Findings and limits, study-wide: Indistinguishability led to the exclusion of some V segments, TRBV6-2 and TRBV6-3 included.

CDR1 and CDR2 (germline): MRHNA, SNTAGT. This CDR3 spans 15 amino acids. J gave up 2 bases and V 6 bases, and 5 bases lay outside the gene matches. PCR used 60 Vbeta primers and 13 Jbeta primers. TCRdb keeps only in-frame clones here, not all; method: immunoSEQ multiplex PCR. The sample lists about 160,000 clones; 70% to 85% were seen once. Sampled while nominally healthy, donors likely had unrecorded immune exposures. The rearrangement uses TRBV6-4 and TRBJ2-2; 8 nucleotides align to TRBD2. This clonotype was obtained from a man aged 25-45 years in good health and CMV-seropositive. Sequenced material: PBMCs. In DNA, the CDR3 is TGTGCCAGCAGCCCGGCGGGGGGAAACACCGGGGAGCTGTTTTTT. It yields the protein CASSPAGGNTGELFF.